Reported below is one T cell receptor (beta chain). The antigen is undetermined. Over several immunoSEQ plates, each subset's genomic DNA was distributed in even portions. Only in-frame clones appear in the TCRdb table, and some are missing; sequencing was by immunoSEQ multiplex PCR. Here the sample spans 1,500,000 or so clones, about 98.5% being singletons. The source of the sample is a study of shared clonotypes between healthy human individuals. Across the study: For every donor, three CD4 naive, three CD4 memory, two CD8 naive and one CD8 memory plates were used. Study results and limitations: Clonotypes shared by all four sorted-subset donors had higher generation probabilities than non-shared clonotypes.

The sequence derives from a man aged 25 to 40 in good health. Material: naive CD4+ T cells sorted from blood. Subset indicated: CD45RA+ positively selected.

CDR3 coding DNA: TGTGCCAGCAGCTTTATGGAGAAGAACACCGGGGAGCTGTTTTTT. Amino acid sequence: CASSFMEKNTGELFF. The chain joins TRBV5-4 to TRBJ2-2, with unresolved D. The germline CDR1 and CDR2 sequences are SGHNT and YYREEE (reference sequence). This CDR3 is built from 15 residues. V was shortened by 2 bases and J by 1 base, with 9 bases between the two germline ends.